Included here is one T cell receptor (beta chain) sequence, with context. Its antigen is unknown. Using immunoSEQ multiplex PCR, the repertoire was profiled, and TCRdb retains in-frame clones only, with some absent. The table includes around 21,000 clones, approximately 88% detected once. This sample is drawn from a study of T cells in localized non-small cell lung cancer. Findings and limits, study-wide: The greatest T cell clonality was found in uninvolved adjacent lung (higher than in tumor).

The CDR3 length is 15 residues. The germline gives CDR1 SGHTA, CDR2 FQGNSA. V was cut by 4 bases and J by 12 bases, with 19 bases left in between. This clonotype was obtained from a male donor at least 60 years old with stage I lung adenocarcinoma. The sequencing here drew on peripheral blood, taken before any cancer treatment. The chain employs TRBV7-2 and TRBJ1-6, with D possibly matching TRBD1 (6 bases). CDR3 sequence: CASSSNGGFQGPLHF. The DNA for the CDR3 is TGTGCCAGCAGCTCCAACGGGGGCTTCCAAGGACCCCTCCACTTT.